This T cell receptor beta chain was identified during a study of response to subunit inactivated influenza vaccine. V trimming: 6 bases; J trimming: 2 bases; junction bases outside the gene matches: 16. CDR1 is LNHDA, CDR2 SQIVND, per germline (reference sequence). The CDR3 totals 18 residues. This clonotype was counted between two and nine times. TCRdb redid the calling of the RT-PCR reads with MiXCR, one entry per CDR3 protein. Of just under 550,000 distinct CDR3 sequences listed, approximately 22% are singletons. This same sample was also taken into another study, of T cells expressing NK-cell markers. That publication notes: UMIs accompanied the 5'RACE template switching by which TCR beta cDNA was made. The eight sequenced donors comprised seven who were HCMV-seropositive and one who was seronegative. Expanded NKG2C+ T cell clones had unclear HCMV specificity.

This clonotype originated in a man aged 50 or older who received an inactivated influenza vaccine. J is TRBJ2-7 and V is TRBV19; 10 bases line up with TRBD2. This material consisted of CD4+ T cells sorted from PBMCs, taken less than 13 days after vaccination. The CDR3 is CASSYKEASGSTTYEQYF. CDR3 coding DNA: TGTGCCAGTAGCTATAAGGAGGCTAGCGGGAGTACGACCTACGAGCAGTACTTC. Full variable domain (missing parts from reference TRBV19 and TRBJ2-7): DGGITQSPKYLFRKEGQNVTLSCEQNLNHDAMYWYRQDPGQGLRLIYYSQIVNDFQKGDIAEGYSVSREKKESFPLTVTSAQKNPTAFYLCASSYKEASGSTTYEQYFGPGTRLTVT.